These T cell receptor beta chains were read from a single sample in a study of cytomegalovirus exposure and HLA in healthy donors. Measured with immunoSEQ multiplex PCR; TCRdb has only the in-frame clones, and not every one. The sample lists about 93,000 clones, more than 55% occurring once. The source material was PBMCs. The receptors were sampled from a boy aged 5-17 years in good health and CMV-seropositive. The CDR3 runs from the conserved cysteine through the conserved F or W.

V	J	CDR3
TRBV14	TRBJ1-3	CASSQEMGGISGNTIYF
TRBV5-1	TRBJ2-1	CASSLVGTSGANEQFF
TRBV6-5	TRBJ1-3	CASSYWQGVDTIYF
TRBV10-3	TRBJ2-3	CAIGPGEDTQYF
TRBV19	TRBJ1-1	CASSMATGVLSEAFF
TRBV19	TRBJ2-7	CASSNRVYEQYF
TRBV6-6	TRBJ1-1	CASNFPGQGNTEAFF
TRBV27	TRBJ1-5	CASSLPDRDGLAPQHF
TRBV5-1	TRBJ1-4	CASSLEIIGQAGGEKLFF
TRBV6-1	TRBJ2-3	CASSVRTSGGHTDTQYF
TRBV28	TRBJ1-2	CASSSAGDGYGYTF
TRBV15	TRBJ2-1	CATSRGEGSFRNEQFF
TRBV29-1	TRBJ2-3	CSAIPLESGDTDTQYF
TRBV5-1	TRBJ1-1	CASSLNLDRATEAFF
TRBV28	TRBJ1-4	CASSLPSGGEKLFF
TRBV19	TRBJ2-3	CASRTLSGGHTDTQYF
TRBV6-5	TRBJ2-3	CASSQGPDTQYF
TRBV4-1	TRBJ2-1	CASSQVCLAGRNEQFF
TRBV28	TRBJ2-1	CASKGHPMGEQFF
TRBV28	TRBJ2-1	CASRGTTVKEQFF
TRBV5-6	TRBJ2-5	CASSRHVGTGGETQYF
TRBV30	TRBJ2-2	CAWAGTGFSGELFF
TRBV6-5	TRBJ2-7	CATYSWGGDSYEQYF
TRBV30	TRBJ1-2	CATRPGSDSIYGYTF
TRBV6-1	TRBJ1-2	CASSESVEGALYGYTF
TRBV25-1	TRBJ1-5	CASRQDSNQPQHF
TRBV4-2	TRBJ1-3	CASSPRTVGFGNTIYF
TRBV6-5	TRBJ2-7	CASTGQGAHEQYF
TRBV30	TRBJ1-1	CAWGGWGAEAFF
TRBV6-1	TRBJ2-3	CASSGLGSTDTQYF
TRBV5-1	TRBJ2-3	CASSSGQGPSTDTQYF
TRBV15	TRBJ2-4	CATSRDGSGGLNIQYF
TRBV5-1	TRBJ2-5	CASSSAGTGGETQYF
TRBV2	TRBJ1-4	CASSAGVELFF
TRBV9	TRBJ1-2	CASSVGLTATNYGYTF
TRBV5-1	TRBJ2-3	CASSPAGTGYSTDTQYF
TRBV21-1	TRBJ1-1	CASSLFSSGENTEAFF
TRBV9	TRBJ2-1	CASSGGPSGKTYNEQFF
TRBV29-1	TRBJ1-2	CSVNGYTF
TRBV6-5	TRBJ1-4	CASSSGQGLGEKLFF
TRBV27	TRBJ2-2	CASSLMGLYDTGELFF
TRBV6-4	TRBJ2-2	CASSDLPLGSGGLNTGELFF
TRBV15	TRBJ2-7	CATSRDLSVPSYEQYF
TRBV21-1	TRBJ2-7	CASSNWGVRQGAGYEQYF
TRBV9	TRBJ2-3	CASSALAGGRTDTQYF
TRBV5-1	TRBJ2-7	CASSPTGGNYEQYF
TRBV29-1	TRBJ2-1	CSVVMGLANNRDNEQFF
TRBV5-4	TRBJ2-1	CASNPGVPSSYNEQFF
TRBV4-3	TRBJ2-3	CASSRGGARTTDTQYF
TRBV6-5	TRBJ2-7	CATSPRGQGLYEQYF
TRBV29-1	TRBJ1-1	CSVEEWQGDTEAFF
TRBV29-1	.	CSVEGESYEQYF
TRBV2	TRBJ2-2	CASSLENTGELFF
TRBV19	TRBJ2-5	CASSMTSGRGETQYF
TRBV5-1	TRBJ2-7	CASSLALGAGQYF